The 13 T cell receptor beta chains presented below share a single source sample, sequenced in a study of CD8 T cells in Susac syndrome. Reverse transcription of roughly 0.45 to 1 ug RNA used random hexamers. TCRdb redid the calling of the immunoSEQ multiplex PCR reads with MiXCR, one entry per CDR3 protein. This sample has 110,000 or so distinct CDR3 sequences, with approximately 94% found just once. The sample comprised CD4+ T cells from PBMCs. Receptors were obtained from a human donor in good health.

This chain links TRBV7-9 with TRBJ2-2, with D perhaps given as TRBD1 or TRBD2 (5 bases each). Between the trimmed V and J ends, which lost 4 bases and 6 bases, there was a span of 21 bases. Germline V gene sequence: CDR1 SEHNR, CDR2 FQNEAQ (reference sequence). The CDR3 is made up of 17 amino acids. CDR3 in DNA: TGTGCCAGCAGCTCAAAGGAAAGGGGCCGGGACGCCGGGGAGCTGTTTTTT. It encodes CASSSKERGRDAGELFF.

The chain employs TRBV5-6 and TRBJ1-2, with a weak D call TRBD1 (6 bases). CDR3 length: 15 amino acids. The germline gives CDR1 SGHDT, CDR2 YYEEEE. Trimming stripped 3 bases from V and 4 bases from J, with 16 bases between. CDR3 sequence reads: CASSSLQGSGYGYTF. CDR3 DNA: TGTGCCAGCAGCTCCTTACAGGGCAGCGGCTATGGCTACACCTTC.

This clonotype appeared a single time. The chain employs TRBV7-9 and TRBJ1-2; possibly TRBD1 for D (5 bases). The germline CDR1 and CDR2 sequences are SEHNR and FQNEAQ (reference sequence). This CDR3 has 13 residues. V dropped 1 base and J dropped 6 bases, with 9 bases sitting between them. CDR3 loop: CASSLGGMDGYTF. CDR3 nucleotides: TGTGCCAGCAGCTTAGGGGGGATGGATGGCTACACCTTC.

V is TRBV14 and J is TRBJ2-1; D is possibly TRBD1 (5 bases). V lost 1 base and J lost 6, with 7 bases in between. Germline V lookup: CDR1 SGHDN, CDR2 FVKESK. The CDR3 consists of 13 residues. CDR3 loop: CASSQARANEQFF. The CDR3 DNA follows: TGTGCCAGCAGCCAAGCCAGGGCCAATGAGCAGTTCTTC.

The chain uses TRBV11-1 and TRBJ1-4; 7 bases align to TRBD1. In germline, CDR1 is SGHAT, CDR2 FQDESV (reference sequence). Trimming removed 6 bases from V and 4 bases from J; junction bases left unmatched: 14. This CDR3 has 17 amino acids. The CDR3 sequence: CASSRGGATPLNEKLFF. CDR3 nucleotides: TGTGCCAGCAGTCGAGGGGGCGCGACCCCGCTTAATGAAAAACTGTTTTTT.

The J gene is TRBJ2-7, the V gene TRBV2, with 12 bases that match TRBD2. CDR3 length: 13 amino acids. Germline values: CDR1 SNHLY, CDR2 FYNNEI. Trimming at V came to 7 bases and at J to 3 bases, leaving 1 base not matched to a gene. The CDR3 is CASMGLAGYEQYF. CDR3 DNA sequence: TGTGCCAGCATGGGACTAGCGGGCTACGAGCAGTACTTC.

The CDR3 is CASSLTGLGTGELFF. CDR3 coding DNA: TGTGCCAGCAGCCTGACAGGGCTGGGCACCGGGGAGCTGTTTTTT. The chain employs TRBV3-1 and TRBJ2-2; TRBD1 matches 7 bases. Looked up from germline, CDR1 is LGHDT and CDR2 is YNNKEL (reference sequence). The length of the CDR3 is 15 residues. Trimming removed 4 bases from V and 4 bases from J; junction bases left unmatched: 6.

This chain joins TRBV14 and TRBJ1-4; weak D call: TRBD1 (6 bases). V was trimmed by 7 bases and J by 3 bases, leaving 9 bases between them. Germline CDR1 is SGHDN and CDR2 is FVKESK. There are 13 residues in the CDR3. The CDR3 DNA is TGTGCCAGCAAAGGGGGACCTAATGAAAAACTGTTTTTT. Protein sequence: CASKGGPNEKLFF.

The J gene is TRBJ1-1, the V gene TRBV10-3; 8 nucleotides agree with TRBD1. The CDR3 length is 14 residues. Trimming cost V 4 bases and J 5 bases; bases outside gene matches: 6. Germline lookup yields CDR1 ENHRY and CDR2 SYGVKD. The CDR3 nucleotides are TGTGCCATCAGTGGACAGGGGATGACTACTGAAGCTTTCTTT. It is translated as CAISGQGMTTEAFF.

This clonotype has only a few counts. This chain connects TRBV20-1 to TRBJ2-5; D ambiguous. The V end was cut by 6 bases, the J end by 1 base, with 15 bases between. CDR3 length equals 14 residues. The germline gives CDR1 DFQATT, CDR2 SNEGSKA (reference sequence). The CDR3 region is CSAVKSRSQETQYF. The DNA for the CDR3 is TGCAGTGCGGTCAAAAGCCGATCCCAAGAGACCCAGTACTTC.

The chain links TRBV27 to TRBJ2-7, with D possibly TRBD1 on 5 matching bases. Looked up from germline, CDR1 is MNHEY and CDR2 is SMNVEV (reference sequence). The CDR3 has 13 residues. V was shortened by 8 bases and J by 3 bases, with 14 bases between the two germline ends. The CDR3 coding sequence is TGTGCCAGCGGGGTGACAGCCCACTACGAGCAGTACTTC. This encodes CASGVTAHYEQYF.

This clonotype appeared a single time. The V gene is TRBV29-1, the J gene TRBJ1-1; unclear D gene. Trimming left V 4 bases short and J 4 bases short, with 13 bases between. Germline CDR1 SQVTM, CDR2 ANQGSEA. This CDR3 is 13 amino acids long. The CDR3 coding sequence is TGCAGCGTTGCCCCTCTTCAGGCCACTGAAGCTTTCTTT. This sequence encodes CSVAPLQATEAFF.

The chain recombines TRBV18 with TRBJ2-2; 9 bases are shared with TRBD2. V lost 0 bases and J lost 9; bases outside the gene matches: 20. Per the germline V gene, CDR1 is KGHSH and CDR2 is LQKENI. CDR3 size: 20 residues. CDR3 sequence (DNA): TGTGCCAGCTCACCACCGGATCCGAGGGTAGCGGGAGAAGGGGCCCGGGAGCTGTTTTTT. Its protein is CASSPPDPRVAGEGARELFF. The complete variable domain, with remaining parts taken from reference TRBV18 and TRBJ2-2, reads NAGVMQNPRHLVRRRGQEARLRCSPMKGHSHVYWYRQLPEEGLKFMVYLQKENIIDESGMPKERFSAEFPKEGPSILRIQQVVRGDSAAYFCASSPPDPRVAGEGARELFFGEGSRLTVL.